This T cell receptor (beta chain) stems from a study of identical twins. Each cDNA held unique molecular identifiers, and template switching gave it a universal primer site. TCRdb used MiXCR to reprocess the 5' RACE reads, holding one entry per CDR3 protein. The table has around 200,000 distinct CDR3 sequences, roughly 9.4% seen once; the top ten hold 5.1%. This clonotype was counted many times. Per germline, CDR1 KGHSH and CDR2 LQKENI. Deletions cut 3 bases from V and 0 bases from J, with 12 bases between. CDR3 length equals 15 residues. The sequenced sample was memory (CD45RO+) T cells sorted from blood. The genes are TRBV18 and TRBJ2-7; D uncertain. The receptor comes from a young woman in good health. The CDR3: CASSPRSGFSYEQYF. The CDR3 nucleotides are TGTGCCAGCTCACCCCGGTCCGGCTTCTCCTACGAGCAGTACTTC.